This TCR beta chain was sequenced during a study of blood T cell repertoires in COVID-19. The data were produced by immunoSEQ multiplex PCR, yet TCRdb's version contains in-frame clones alone and is incomplete. The data show tens of thousands of clones, roughly 83% seen once. The TCR sequence derives from a human donor in a cohort sampled during active COVID-19. The sample was peripheral blood.

This chain's CDR3 is CASSWALGLALNSGELFF. The CDR3 bases are TGTGCCAGCAGCTGGGCCCTCGGACTAGCATTAAATTCAGGGGAGCTGTTTTTT. The V call is TRBV7-9, the J call TRBJ2-2; 8 bases align to TRBD2. There are 18 residues in the CDR3. Germline trimming cut 4 bases from V and 8 bases from J; bases unmatched to any gene: 18. CDR1 and CDR2 (germline): SEHNR, FQNEAQ (reference sequence).